The 12 T cell receptor beta chains below all came from one sample that was sequenced in a study of T cell clonotyping in hematopoietic cell transplantation. Sequencing was performed with immunoSEQ multiplex PCR; in TCRdb, only in-frame clones are kept and a portion is missing. The sample gives tens of thousands of clones, almost 97% of which show up once; roughly 1.7% is in the top ten. Regarding time point: recipient sample about 28 days before transplant, after cytoreduction. Sequenced material: peripheral blood mononuclear cells, taken before stem cell transplant. The receptor set was obtained from a woman between 45 and 60 years old with acute myeloid leukemia. Some clones in this sample may be carry-over from other donors' samples.

V gene TRBV2 combines with J gene TRBJ2-1, with D unresolved. Germline V gives CDR1 SNHLY, CDR2 FYNNEI. The V gene lost 3 bases and the J gene lost 5 bases, with 17 bases spanning the gap. CDR3 length equals 16 residues. DNA for the CDR3: TGTGCCAGCAGTGATTTTCGAGTAAAGTATCACAATGAGCAGTTCTTC. As protein: CASSDFRVKYHNEQFF.

The chain is built from TRBV15 and TRBJ2-7; D is ambiguous. Trimming left V 0 bases short and J 6 bases short, with 9 bases between. CDR3 length equals 13 residues. The germline V gene encodes CDR1 LNHNV and CDR2 YYDKDF (reference sequence). The CDR3 DNA reads as TGTGCCACCAGCAGAGATCGCGTCGGCGAGCAGTACTTC. Translating gives CATSRDRVGEQYF.

The rearrangement joins TRBV13 to TRBJ1-1, with D hard to call. V lost 4 bases and J 0 bases, leaving 15 bases between the germline ends. The CDR3 loop spans 16 amino acids. Germline assignment: CDR1 PRHDT and CDR2 FYEKMQ (reference sequence). This chain's CDR3 is CASSSAGIKMNTEAFF. CDR3 DNA sequence: TGTGCCAGCAGCTCAGCCGGCATCAAAATGAACACTGAAGCTTTCTTT.

The chain links TRBV30 to TRBJ2-7; D remains ambiguous. This CDR3 is built from 11 residues. Per the germline V gene, CDR1 is GTSNPN and CDR2 is SVGIG (reference sequence). V shed 5 bases and J shed 10 bases, with 15 bases lying between them. The CDR3 loop reads CAWSPGRSQYF. The CDR3 DNA reads as TGTGCCTGGTCACCCGGGCGTTCCCAGTACTTC.

This rearrangement joins TRBV29-1 to TRBJ2-7; tentatively, D is TRBD2 (5 bases). Germline loops: CDR1 SQVTM, CDR2 ANQGSEA. Trimming shortened V by 4 bases and J by 1 base, and 11 bases separated the two germline ends. The CDR3 extends over 13 amino acids. CDR3 amino acids: CSVGRALSYEQYF. The CDR3 DNA reads TGCAGCGTTGGGCGGGCGCTATCCTACGAGCAGTACTTC.

The count of this clone is one. The V and J genes are TRBV29-1 and TRBJ2-5; 9 bases line up with TRBD1. After removal of 0 bases from V and 5 bases from J, the junction contained 7 bases not matched to a gene. Germline CDR1 reads SQVTM; CDR2 reads ANQGSEA. The CDR3 contains 15 residues. The CDR3 region has the DNA TGCAGCGTTGAAGAGGACAGGGGTCGATCGGAGACCCAGTACTTC. Translating it yields CSVEEDRGRSETQYF. The variable domain in full, with the rest retrieved from reference TRBV29-1 and TRBJ2-5, is SAVISQKPSRDICQRGTSLTIQCQVDSQVTMMFWYRQQPGQSLTLIATANQGSEATYESGFVIDKFPISRPNLTFSTLTVSNMSPEDSSIYLCSVEEDRGRSETQYFGPGTRLLVL.

The table lists this clone with a count of one. This chain uses TRBV10-3 with TRBJ2-2, with D possibly matching TRBD1 (6 bases). V lost 11 bases, J lost 5 bases, and 12 bases lay in between. This CDR3 has 12 amino acids. Germline-derived CDR1 and CDR2 are ENHRY and SYGVKD. The CDR3 nucleotides read TGTGCCGGCAGGGGTCGAACCGGGGAGCTGTTTTTT. This codes for CAGRGRTGELFF.

The V call is TRBV6-1, the J call TRBJ1-1; D perhaps matches TRBD1 (5 bases). This CDR3 contains 15 residues. V was shortened by 8 bases and J by 0 bases, with 16 bases between the two germline ends. CDR1 and CDR2 (germline): MNHNS, SASEGT. The CDR3 spells CASGETASMNTEAFF. The CDR3, as DNA: TGTGCCAGCGGCGAGACAGCCAGTATGAACACTGAAGCTTTCTTT.

Here the CDR3 DNA reads TGTGCCAGCAGCGAACAGGCGGCAGGCGCCGGGGCACCCCTCCACTTT. It yields the protein CASSEQAAGAGAPLHF. This chain connects TRBV6-4 to TRBJ1-6; the D gene is possibly TRBD1 (5 bases). Germline lookup yields CDR1 MRHNA and CDR2 SNTAGT. This CDR3 is 16 amino acids long. Trimming pared 6 bases from V and 11 bases from J, leaving 23 bases between.

The gene calls are TRBV30 and TRBJ1-1; D may be TRBD1 (6 bases). V gave up 5 bases and J gave up 3 bases, with 16 bases separating them. The CDR3 is made up of 14 amino acids. CDR1 is GTSNPN and CDR2 is SVGIG in the germline V gene (reference sequence). The CDR3 DNA follows: TGTGCCTGGGGACAACAGGGCCGTTACACTGAAGCTTTCTTT. It codes for CAWGQQGRYTEAFF.

In its sample, this clone was seen once. The V call is TRBV14, the J call TRBJ1-5; D remains ambiguous. V lost 0 bases to trimming and J lost 5 bases, with 11 bases between them. CDR3 length: 15 amino acids. Per germline, CDR1 SGHDN and CDR2 FVKESK. The CDR3 DNA reads TGTGCCAGCAGCCAAGATGAACAGCACCATCAGCCCCAGCATTTT. Protein sequence: CASSQDEQHHQPQHF.

The chain is built from TRBV4-1 and TRBJ1-1; tentatively, D is TRBD1 (5 bases). The CDR3 runs 14 residues. V lost 3 bases to trimming and J lost 6 bases, with 14 bases between them. In germline, CDR1 is MGHRA, CDR2 YSYEKL. The CDR3 nucleotides read TGCGCCAGCAGCCAGCCAACCGGGGGTCCTGAAGCTTTCTTT. This codes for CASSQPTGGPEAFF.